This TCR beta chain was found in a study of T cells in Graves' hyperthyroidism and ophthalmopathy. Regarding this clonotype: Antigen unknown.

General study results and limits: With a median lead of around 5.9 months before onset, the model predicted ophthalmopathy.

Used for diagnoses were clinical symptoms, serum thyroxine and TRAb, thyroid ultrasound and orbital computed tomography. The V end lost 1 base, the J end lost 7 bases, and 10 bases lay between the germline ends. CDR1 is SGHAT, CDR2 FQNNGV, per germline. CDR3 length equals 13 residues. The source material, RNA transcripts, was used to amplify TCR beta CDR3 regions. The TCR CDR3 was amplified in a first-round RT-PCR using the HTBI primer set. TCRdb reprocessed the multiplex PCR reads with MiXCR, giving one entry per CDR3 protein. This table has just under 750,000 distinct CDR3 sequences, 35% appearing once.

The chain recombines TRBV11-2 with TRBJ1-2, with D hard to call. The specimen sequenced was blood. This clonotype originated in a woman in her thirties or forties with Graves' hyperthyroidism. CDR3 sequence (DNA): TGTGCCAGCAGCTTAGCGACAAGGGTTGGCTACACCTTC. It specifies CASSLATRVGYTF.